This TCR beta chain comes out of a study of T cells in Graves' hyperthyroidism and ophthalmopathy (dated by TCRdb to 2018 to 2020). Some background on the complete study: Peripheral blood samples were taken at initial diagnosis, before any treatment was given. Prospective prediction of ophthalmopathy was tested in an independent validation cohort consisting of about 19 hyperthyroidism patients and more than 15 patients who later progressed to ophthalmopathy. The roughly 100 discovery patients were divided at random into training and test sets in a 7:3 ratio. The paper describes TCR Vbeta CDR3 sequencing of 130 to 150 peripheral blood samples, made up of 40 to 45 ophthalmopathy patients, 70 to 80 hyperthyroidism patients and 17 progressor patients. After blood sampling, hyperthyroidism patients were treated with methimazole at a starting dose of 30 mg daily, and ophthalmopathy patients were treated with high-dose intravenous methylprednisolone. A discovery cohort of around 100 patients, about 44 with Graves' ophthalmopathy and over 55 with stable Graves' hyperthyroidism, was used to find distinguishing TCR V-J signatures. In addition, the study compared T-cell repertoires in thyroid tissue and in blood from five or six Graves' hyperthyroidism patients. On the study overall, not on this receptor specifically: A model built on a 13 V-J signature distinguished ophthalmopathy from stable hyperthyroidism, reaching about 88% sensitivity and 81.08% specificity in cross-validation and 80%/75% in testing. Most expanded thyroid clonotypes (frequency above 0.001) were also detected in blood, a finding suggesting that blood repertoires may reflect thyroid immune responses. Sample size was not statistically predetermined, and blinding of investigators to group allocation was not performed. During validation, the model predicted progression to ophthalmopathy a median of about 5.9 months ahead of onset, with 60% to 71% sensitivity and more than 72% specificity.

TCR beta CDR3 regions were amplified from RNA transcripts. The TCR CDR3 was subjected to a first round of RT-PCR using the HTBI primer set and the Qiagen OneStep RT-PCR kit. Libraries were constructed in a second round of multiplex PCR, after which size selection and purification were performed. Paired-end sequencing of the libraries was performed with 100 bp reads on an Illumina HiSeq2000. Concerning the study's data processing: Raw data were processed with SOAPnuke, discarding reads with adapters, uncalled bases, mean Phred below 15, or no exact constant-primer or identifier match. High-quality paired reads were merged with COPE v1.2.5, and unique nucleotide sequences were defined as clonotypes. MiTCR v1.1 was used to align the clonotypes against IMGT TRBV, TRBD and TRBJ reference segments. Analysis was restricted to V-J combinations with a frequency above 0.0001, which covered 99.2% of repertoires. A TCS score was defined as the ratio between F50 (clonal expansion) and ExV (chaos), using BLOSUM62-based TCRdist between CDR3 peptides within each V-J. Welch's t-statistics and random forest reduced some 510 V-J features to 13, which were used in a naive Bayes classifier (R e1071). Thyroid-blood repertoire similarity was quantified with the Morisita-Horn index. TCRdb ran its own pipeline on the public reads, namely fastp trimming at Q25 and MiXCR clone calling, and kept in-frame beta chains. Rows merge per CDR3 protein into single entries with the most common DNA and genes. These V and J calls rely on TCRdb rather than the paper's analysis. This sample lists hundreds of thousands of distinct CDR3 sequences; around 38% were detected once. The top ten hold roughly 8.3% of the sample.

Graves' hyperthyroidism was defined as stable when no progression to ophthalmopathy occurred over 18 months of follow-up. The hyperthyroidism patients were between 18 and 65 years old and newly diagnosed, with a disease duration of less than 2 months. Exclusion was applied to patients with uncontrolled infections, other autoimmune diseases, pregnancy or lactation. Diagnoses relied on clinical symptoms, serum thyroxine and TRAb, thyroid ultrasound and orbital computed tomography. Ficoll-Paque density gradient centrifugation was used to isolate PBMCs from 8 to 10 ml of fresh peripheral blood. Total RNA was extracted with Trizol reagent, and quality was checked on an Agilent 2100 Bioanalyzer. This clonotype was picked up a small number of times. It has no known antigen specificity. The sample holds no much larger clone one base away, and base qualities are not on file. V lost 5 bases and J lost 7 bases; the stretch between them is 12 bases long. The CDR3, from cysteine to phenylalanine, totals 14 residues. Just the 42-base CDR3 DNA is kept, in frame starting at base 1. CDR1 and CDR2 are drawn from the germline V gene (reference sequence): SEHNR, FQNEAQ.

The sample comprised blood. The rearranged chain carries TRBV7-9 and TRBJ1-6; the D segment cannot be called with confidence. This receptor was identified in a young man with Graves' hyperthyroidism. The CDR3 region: CASSQDRPNSPLHF. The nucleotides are TGTGCCAGCAGCCAAGATCGACCGAATTCACCCCTCCACTTT.